This T cell receptor (beta chain) derives from a study of blood T cells in healthy people across ages. Isolated PBMCs totaled at least 6.5 million in each sample. Alongside a J-beta primer mix, a sample-barcoded 5' primer served in a second PCR lasting about 7 to 12 cycles. TCRdb used MiXCR to reprocess the 5' RACE reads, holding one entry per CDR3 protein. The profile covers around 1.5 million distinct CDR3 sequences, with roughly 60% appearing a single time and 6.7% taken by the ten largest. The V end lost 11 bases, the J end lost 6 bases, and 21 bases lay between the germline ends. This CDR3 region has 14 residues. CDR1 and CDR2 from the germline V gene are MDHEN and SYDVKM.

This chain uses TRBV28 with TRBJ2-3; D possibly corresponds to TRBD2 (6 bases). The specimen sequenced was blood. The TCR originated in a man in his late teens or twenties in good health. CDR3 in amino acids: CAGTSVLAVDTQYF. CDR3 sequence (DNA): TGTGCCGGCACCTCCGTTTTAGCGGTCGATACGCAGTATTTT.